The rows below give T cell receptor beta chains drawn from one sample of a study of blood T cell repertoires in COVID-19. The repertoire was sequenced with immunoSEQ multiplex PCR; TCRdb's copy has only in-frame clones and lacks some. The top ten hold around 7.6% of the sample, which has some 120,000 clones, about 80% seen once. What was sequenced was peripheral blood. These receptors were obtained from a man aged 65 to 85 with active or convalescent COVID-19. Both conserved end residues are part of each CDR3. The order of the fields is D gene, V gene, CDR3 protein. The D gene is left open where the match is weak.

d_call: .; v_call: TRBV5-1; cdr3_aa: CASSLASPTGGQNTIYF
d_call: .; v_call: TRBV4-3; cdr3_aa: CASSPQTGGGANVLTF
d_call: TRBD2; v_call: TRBV5-1; cdr3_aa: CASSRGLAVQETQYF
d_call: TRBD1; v_call: TRBV5-1; cdr3_aa: CASSLTGTANTGELFF
d_call: TRBD2; v_call: TRBV5-1; cdr3_aa: CASSLGSSGSNEQFF
d_call: .; v_call: TRBV10-3; cdr3_aa: CAISGARQTNEQFF
d_call: .; v_call: TRBV21-1; cdr3_aa: CASSKEGTSGEAFF
d_call: TRBD1; v_call: TRBV3-1/TRBV3-2; cdr3_aa: CASSQDRVMPQHF
d_call: .; v_call: TRBV18; cdr3_aa: CASSPQGNSNQPQHF
d_call: .; v_call: TRBV13; cdr3_aa: CASSRGLNTEAFF
d_call: TRBD1; v_call: TRBV24-1; cdr3_aa: CATSDSHFDRGTGELFF
d_call: TRBD1; v_call: TRBV19; cdr3_aa: CAARDRANYGYTF
d_call: TRBD1; v_call: TRBV4-3; cdr3_aa: CASSQVSAGGGEQYF
d_call: TRBD1; v_call: TRBV30; cdr3_aa: CAWNRQGNAGYTF
d_call: .; v_call: TRBV19; cdr3_aa: CASSSSTKNTEAFF
d_call: .; v_call: TRBV18; cdr3_aa: CASSPGYGQPQHF
d_call: .; v_call: TRBV10-3; cdr3_aa: CAIGGSYEQYF
d_call: .; v_call: TRBV5-1; cdr3_aa: CASSLVGASDTQYF
d_call: .; v_call: TRBV6-5; cdr3_aa: CASRSTANYGYTF
d_call: TRBD1; v_call: TRBV2; cdr3_aa: CASRNRDRVSPLHF
d_call: .; v_call: TRBV19; cdr3_aa: CASSGSTTLNYGYTF
d_call: .; v_call: TRBV3-1/TRBV3-2; cdr3_aa: CASSLATGELFF
d_call: TRBD2; v_call: TRBV5-6; cdr3_aa: CASSLVGGVMNYEQYF
d_call: .; v_call: TRBV27; cdr3_aa: CASSLGDSVRGETQYF
d_call: TRBD2; v_call: TRBV7-9; cdr3_aa: CASSPTAGLAETQETQYF
d_call: TRBD2; v_call: TRBV11-3; cdr3_aa: CASSLPGTSSRTGELFF
d_call: .; v_call: TRBV5-1; cdr3_aa: CASSLLTSTDTQYF
d_call: .; v_call: TRBV6-5; cdr3_aa: CASNSAGTRDGYTF
d_call: .; v_call: TRBV21-1; cdr3_aa: CASSKKEGAADTQYF
d_call: TRBD1; v_call: TRBV12-5; cdr3_aa: CASGRWTGGNTEAFF
d_call: TRBD1; v_call: TRBV5-5; cdr3_aa: CASSPQGFGSPLHF
d_call: TRBD1; v_call: TRBV7-2; cdr3_aa: CASSLARGRSVNEAFF
d_call: .; v_call: TRBV7-2; cdr3_aa: CASSLVSYRGLSSESPQHF
d_call: TRBD1; v_call: TRBV29-1; cdr3_aa: CSVRGGGDYGYTF
d_call: .; v_call: TRBV9; cdr3_aa: CASSVDIGELFF
d_call: .; v_call: TRBV19; cdr3_aa: CASSLGRTDNEQFF
d_call: TRBD2; v_call: TRBV4-3; cdr3_aa: CASSPGLAEETQYF
d_call: .; v_call: TRBV4-2; cdr3_aa: CASSQEGGGTEAFF
d_call: .; v_call: TRBV9; cdr3_aa: CASSLSGSVSYNEQFF
d_call: .; v_call: TRBV7-8; cdr3_aa: CASSLAGVNTEAFF
d_call: .; v_call: TRBV19; cdr3_aa: CASRGQGHSNQPQHF
d_call: TRBD1; v_call: TRBV11-2; cdr3_aa: CASSLTGTGSGNEQFF
d_call: TRBD1; v_call: TRBV15; cdr3_aa: CATSNPDRGVRGNQPQHF
d_call: TRBD1; v_call: TRBV11-3; cdr3_aa: CASSYVPTGGKSPLHF
d_call: TRBD1; v_call: TRBV10-3; cdr3_aa: CAITPGQGAGYTF
d_call: .; v_call: TRBV6-1; cdr3_aa: CASSEDGSVLEAFF
d_call: .; v_call: TRBV4-2; cdr3_aa: CASSHELAGGPSDTQYF
d_call: TRBD1; v_call: TRBV27; cdr3_aa: CASSFGLGTGRRQETQYF